This T cell receptor beta chain came from a study of T cell responses to AZD1222 COVID-19 vaccine (dated by TCRdb to the early 2020s). With respect to the entire study: TCR sequencing was performed for about 240 trial participants, of whom 207 were given two doses of AZD1222 and around 25 were given two doses of MenACWY control vaccine. Trial participants were enrolled by age into 18-55, 56-69 and 70-plus year subgroups, with around 150, 28 and 57 TCR-sequenced participants respectively. Findings and caveats that apply to the study as a whole: The vaccine-associated CD4 TCRs covered the entire spike protein, and the dominant responses fell in regions 160-218 and 743-854. The 56-69-year group was small, and its depth increase did not reach significance, likely because of low power. Most participants were white British and females outnumbered males, and the authors suggested that clonal diversity may have been underestimated. A significant rise in spike-specific TCR breadth and depth was observed after two AZD1222 doses relative to day 0 and relative to MenACWY recipients. No day 14 peak-response samples were available, so repertoires were characterized only after the peak T cell response. Nearly half of unique spike-specific TCRs reportedly recognized epitopes outside regions mutated in the B.1.351 and B.1.1.7 variants. Conclusions about previously exposed vaccinees are limited because only five to seven AZD1222 recipients were SARS-CoV-2 seropositive at baseline.

Read against the paper, the sample's time point label means: about 28 days (+/-7) after the second vaccine dose. AZD1222 recipients whose second dose came at about 4 weeks and those whose second dose came at about 12 weeks were combined into one group, since spike-specific TCR depth and breadth did not differ between the two schedules. Vaccinee samples were obtained from the UK trials COV001 and COV002, which included a single-blind randomized controlled phase 2/3 trial of AZD1222 (ChAdOx1 nCoV-19) in healthy adults. Trial participant PBMC samples were collected at day 0 and day 28 after the second dose for TCRbeta chain sequencing. Via the germline V gene, CDR1 is SGHTA and CDR2 FQGNSA. V is shortened by 2 bases, J by 2 bases, and the region joining them spans 13 bases. Its CDR3 holds 15 amino acids, cysteine through phenylalanine. Of the read, only the CDR3 DNA is kept; its 45 bases are in frame from base 1.

The CDR3 regions of human TCRbeta chains were analyzed by immunosequencing. Turning to the authors' computational methods: Repertoire TCRs were checked for matches against a reference library of SARS-CoV-2-specific TCRs that had been generated using the MIRA antigen-specificity platform. Breadth was defined as the fraction of unique TCRs that were SARS-CoV-2-associated. Depth was defined as the fraction of total T cells that were SARS-CoV-2-associated. Using the MIRA data, each spike-specific TCR was mapped to the spike region that the TCR reacts to and placed in a CD4 or CD8 class. Log10-transformed breadth and depth values were compared by one-way ANOVA with Sidak's multiple comparisons tests. TCRdb mirrors the immuneACCESS table, restricted to in-frame sequences. Some clones are absent from its copies; in checked studies, under half trace to an unresolved V gene, and the reason for the others is unknown. V, J and clone size are taken as reported in that table, and D and trimming were inferred from the DNA itself. The sample table holds approximately 150,000 clones, of which under 95% were seen once. Of the sample, around 0.98% is held by the ten largest clones.

About this clone itself: It has no known antigen specificity. No base qualities exist here, and no much larger clone lies one base off it.

The input for sequencing was peripheral blood, taken 28 days after the second AZD1222 dose. This chain joins TRBV7-2 to TRBJ2-7; the D gene lacks a confident call. This clonotype originated in an adult who received the AZD1222 COVID-19 vaccine. The nucleotide sequence is TGTGCCAGCAGCTTAAGTACAGCCGCGGCCTACGAGCAGTACTTC. This codes for CASSLSTAAAYEQYF.